This T cell receptor beta chain was observed in a study of blood T cell repertoires in COVID-19 (dated by TCRdb to about 2020). General notes on the study: Collaborator samples came from the United States, Italy and Spain and covered acute and convalescent phases of COVID-19. The prospective study material was composed of cDNA or gDNA derived from T cells, B-cell-depleted T cells, or PBMCs. Subjects who had been exposed to COVID-19, were actively infected with it, or had recovered from it provided the deeply sampled blood TCRbeta repertoires that made up the dataset. The repertoires were released in a freely available public database intended as a resource for research on the immune response to SARS-CoV-2. Samples were obtained from the ongoing ImmuneRACE study (first 160 participants) and from over a thousand subjects provided by 6 global collaborators. The sample metadata nearly always contained a de-identified subject ID, COVID-19 status, age in years and sex. HLA class I and class II types, where available, came from metadata supplied by the sample provider rather than from assay-based typing. Overall results and qualifications from the work: How much clinical and demographic metadata was included differed by source and by participant, and the metadata was provided uncurated.

The germline V gene gives CDR1 as SGHVS and CDR2 as FNYEAQ. Inclusive of the bounding cysteine and phenylalanine, the CDR3 is 18 residues long. Left in the record is the CDR3 DNA by itself, 54 bases read in frame from the first base. Here V drops 4 bases and J drops 2 bases, and the junction holds 10 bases not matched to any gene. In Seattle, one collaborating source enrolled patients while the infection was active and tracked those patients longitudinally over the course of disease. The collaborating institutions used their own protocols to collect whole blood in K2EDTA tubes. For TCRbeta analysis, collaborator samples were shipped as frozen whole blood, as isolated PBMCs, or as DNA extracted from either sample type. To note about this clone: Its antigen is still unknown. Per-base quality was not reported, and no clone a single base away is much larger than it.

TCRbeta CDR3 regions were amplified from genomic DNA by means of the immunoSEQ Assay, a bias-controlled multiplex PCR. The authors' analysis ran thus. The number of nucleated cells in each sample was estimated by amplification of reference gene primers within the assay. To quantify the absolute abundance of each unique TCRbeta CDR3 rearrangement, sequence reads were collapsed and filtered. For each sample, productive Simpson clonality was calculated as the square root of Simpson's diversity index across productive rearrangements. The source is immuneACCESS, and TCRdb retained only in-frame sequences with V and J called. Part of the clones is not carried over; for the studies checked, unresolved V genes explain less than half of this, and the remainder is unexplained. That table supplies the V and J calls and clone size; D and trimming were determined from the DNA. Here the sample has about 480,000 clones; approximately 88% occur a single time. The leading ten clones occupy around 12% of the sample.

Rearrangement joined TRBV7-6 to TRBJ2-3; 12 central bases correspond to TRBD2. The TCR was taken from a woman in her 50s with COVID-19, enrolled during active disease. The sample was peripheral blood. This receptor has the CDR3 CASSSSSGGATYTDTQYF. The nucleotide sequence reads as follows: TGTGCCAGCAGCTCGTCTAGCGGGGGGGCCACCTACACAGATACGCAGTATTTT.